The rows below give T cell receptor beta chains drawn from one sample of a study of blood T cell repertoires in COVID-19. Some clones are missing from TCRdb's copy, which holds only in-frame ones; the method was immunoSEQ multiplex PCR. The data show over 130,000 clones, with about 90% seen just once and about 4% held by the top ten. The sequencing sample was made of peripheral blood. These receptors originate from a woman aged 55-70 years with active or convalescent COVID-19. CDR3s include the opening cysteine and the closing phenylalanine or tryptophan. The order of the fields is V gene, J gene, clone size, D gene, CDR3 protein, CDR3 DNA. A D gene is named only where the DNA matches it firmly. Only some rows state a clone size, as once, few, many or a class for expanded clones.

TRBV7-2	TRBJ1-5	.	.	CAGPRRTFSNQPQHF	TGTGCCGGACCACGAAGGACTTTTAGCAATCAGCCCCAGCATTTT
TRBV12-5	TRBJ1-4	.	TRBD1	CASGLSTGGANEKLFF	TGTGCTAGTGGTTTGTCGACAGGGGGTGCTAATGAAAAACTGTTTTTT
TRBV6-5	TRBJ2-3	few	.	CASSWKQGDTQYF	TGTGCCAGCAGTTGGAAACAGGGAGATACGCAGTATTTT
TRBV12-5	TRBJ2-7	.	TRBD1	CASGSGQGASEQYF	TGTGCTAGTGGCTCCGGACAGGGGGCCTCCGAGCAGTACTTC
TRBV5-4	TRBJ1-6	few	.	CASSRSQTDYNSPLHF	TGTGCCAGCAGCCGGTCCCAGACAGACTATAATTCACCCCTCCACTTT
TRBV5-1	TRBJ2-5	.	.	CASSLDSGPEETQYF	TGCGCCAGCAGCTTAGATAGCGGCCCAGAAGAGACCCAGTACTTC
TRBV12-3/TRBV12-4	TRBJ2-7	.	TRBD1	CASTWAGGYEQYF	TGTGCCAGCACGTGGGCAGGGGGCTACGAGCAGTACTTC
TRBV5-1	TRBJ2-3	once	TRBD1	CASSLTGRGTDTQYF	TGCGCCAGCAGCCTGACAGGGCGAGGGACAGATACGCAGTATTTT
TRBV7-2	TRBJ1-6	once	.	CASSLGAASSYNSPLHF	TGTGCCAGCAGCTTAGGGGCCGCGAGCTCCTATAATTCACCCCTCCACTTT
TRBV19	TRBJ1-5	once	TRBD1	CASSKVSGTGGLMGNQPQHF	TGTGCCAGTAGTAAGGTTTCCGGGACAGGGGGCTTAATGGGCAATCAGCCCCAGCATTTT
TRBV5-4	TRBJ2-7	.	TRBD1	CASSLPGTGMGLFDF	TGTGCCAGCAGCCTCCCCGGGACAGGGATGGGACTTTTCGACTTC
TRBV10-3	TRBJ2-7	.	.	CAISVGGGKRYEQYF	TGTGCCATCAGTGTAGGGGGGGGGAAGAGGTACGAGCAGTACTTC
TRBV5-1	TRBJ1-1	once	.	CASSLVGGEAFF	TGCGCCAGCAGCTTGGTCGGGGGAGAAGCTTTCTTT
TRBV2	TRBJ1-3	few	TRBD1	CASSRYQGGGNTIYF	TGTGCCAGCAGCCGATATCAGGGGGGAGGAAACACCATATATTTT
TRBV3-1/TRBV3-2	TRBJ1-1	.	.	CASSQVGRVTFF	TGTGCCAGCAGCCAAGTGGGCAGGGTCACTTTCTTT
TRBV19	TRBJ1-3	once	.	CASSRTFSSGNTIYF	TGTGCCAGTAGCAGGACTTTTAGCTCTGGAAACACCATATATTTT
TRBV10-3	TRBJ1-1	.	.	CAISEREGDTEAFF	TGTGCCATCAGTGAGCGGGAGGGGGACACTGAAGCTTTCTTT
TRBV7-2	TRBJ1-6	.	TRBD1	CASSLGQGANSPLHF	TGTGCCAGCAGCTTAGGGCAGGGGGCTAATTCACCCCTCCACTTT
TRBV6-1	TRBJ1-6	.	TRBD1	CASSVTQGLYNSPLHF	TGTGCCAGCAGTGTAACACAGGGGCTCTATAATTCACCCCTCCACTTT
TRBV5-6	TRBJ1-4	once	.	CASSFPPRTGNEKLFF	TGTGCCAGCAGCTTTCCACCCCGGACGGGGAATGAAAAACTGTTTTTT
TRBV30	TRBJ2-3	.	TRBD2	CAWSSTSGGRAVADTQYF	TGTGCCTGGAGTAGCACTAGCGGGGGTCGTGCGGTGGCAGATACGCAGTATTTT
TRBV7-8	TRBJ1-6	.	.	CASSSEDYNSPLHF	TGTGCCAGCAGCTCGGAGGATTATAATTCACCCCTCCACTTT
TRBV19	TRBJ1-1	.	.	CASRDQGGYSNTEAFF	TGTGCCAGTAGGGACCAAGGAGGCTATTCGAACACTGAAGCTTTCTTT
TRBV15	TRBJ1-5	few	.	CATSRAIGMSNQPQHF	TGTGCCACCAGCAGAGCTATCGGGATGAGCAATCAGCCCCAGCATTTT
TRBV7-9	TRBJ1-5	.	TRBD1	CASSAGQGGDQPQHF	TGTGCCAGCAGCGCGGGACAGGGAGGTGATCAGCCCCAGCATTTT
TRBV29-1	TRBJ2-5	.	TRBD1	CSVEDPATTGGGETQYF	TGCAGCGTTGAAGATCCCGCGACGACAGGGGGCGGAGAGACCCAGTACTTC
TRBV24-1	TRBJ1-5	.	.	CATSVMTGNLGNQPQHF	TGTGCCACCAGTGTGATGACAGGAAATTTGGGCAATCAGCCCCAGCATTTT
TRBV5-1	TRBJ1-6	.	TRBD1	CASTPGTGDNSPLHF	TGCGCCAGCACCCCTGGGACAGGGGATAATTCACCCCTCCACTTT
TRBV4-3	TRBJ1-3	.	.	CASSPAAAASGNTIYF	TGCGCCAGCAGCCCAGCCGCCGCGGCCTCTGGAAACACCATATATTTT
TRBV10-3	TRBJ2-5	.	TRBD2	CAISEYPLLTSGGRETQYF	TGTGCCATCAGTGAATATCCACTCCTGACTAGCGGGGGGCGGGAGACCCAGTACTTC
TRBV4-1	TRBJ1-2	.	.	CASSQQGDYGYTF	TGCGCCAGCAGCCAACAGGGCGACTATGGCTACACCTTC
TRBV6-5	TRBJ1-2	.	.	CASSSNRAYGYTF	TGTGCCAGCAGTTCCAACAGGGCCTATGGCTACACCTTC
TRBV23-1	TRBJ1-5	.	.	CARSSRAGALSNQPQHF	TGCGCCAGATCCTCTAGGGCAGGGGCATTGAGCAATCAGCCCCAGCATTTT
TRBV18	TRBJ2-7	few	TRBD1	CASSPSGQSSSEQYF	TGTGCCAGCTCACCATCGGGACAGTCATCGAGCGAGCAGTACTTC
TRBV5-6	TRBJ1-1	.	.	CASSSLRGVVRTEAFF	TGTGCCAGCAGCTCGTTACGGGGGGTAGTTAGAACTGAAGCTTTCTTT
TRBV2	TRBJ2-7	.	TRBD1	CASRDRPSSYEQYF	TGTGCCAGCAGGGACAGGCCTTCCTCCTACGAGCAGTACTTC
TRBV5-1	TRBJ2-7	few	.	CASSLGQFYEQYF	TGCGCCAGCAGCTTGGGACAGTTCTACGAGCAGTACTTC
TRBV10-3	TRBJ2-3	.	TRBD2	CAISGPGLVPDTQYF	TGTGCCATCAGTGGTCCGGGACTAGTCCCAGATACGCAGTATTTT
TRBV5-8	TRBJ2-7	.	TRBD1	CASSLVLTGVDEQYF	TGTGCCAGCAGCTTGGTTCTGACAGGGGTCGACGAGCAGTACTTC
TRBV7-2	TRBJ2-5	.	.	CASSLEGQPQETQYF	TGTGCCAGCAGCTTAGAAGGACAGCCTCAAGAGACCCAGTACTTC
TRBV7-2	TRBJ1-6	.	.	CASSPLINSPLHF	TGTGCCAGCAGCCCGCTAATTAATTCACCCCTCCACTTT
TRBV6-2/TRBV6-3	TRBJ2-7	.	TRBD2	CASSYLAGGHYEQYF	TGTGCCAGCAGTTACCTAGCGGGGGGCCACTACGAGCAGTACTTC
TRBV15	TRBJ1-2	.	.	CATSRAAGNGYTF	TGTGCCACCAGCAGAGCGGCAGGGAATGGCTACACCTTC
TRBV19	TRBJ2-7	.	.	CASSTRRGVYEQYF	TGTGCCAGTAGTACCCGCAGGGGAGTCTACGAGCAGTACTTC
TRBV5-6	TRBJ1-5	.	.	CASSYRQSLSNQPQHF	TGTGCCAGCAGCTACCGACAGTCCCTTAGCAATCAGCCCCAGCATTTT
TRBV21-1	TRBJ2-7	.	.	CASSFPRTFSYEQYF	TGTGCCAGCAGCTTCCCTAGGACATTCTCCTACGAGCAGTACTTC
TRBV12-5	TRBJ2-2	few	TRBD1	CASPLGQGAGELFF	TGTGCTAGTCCCCTCGGACAGGGGGCCGGGGAGCTGTTTTTT
TRBV4-3	TRBJ2-5	.	.	CASSPNRQETQYF	TGCGCCAGCAGCCCCAACAGACAAGAGACCCAGTACTTC
TRBV29-1	TRBJ1-1	.	TRBD1	CSVEDYRDRGDNTEAFF	TGCAGCGTTGAAGACTACCGGGACAGGGGAGATAACACTGAAGCTTTCTTT
TRBV19	TRBJ1-1	.	.	CASSILTGVTEAFF	TGTGCCAGTAGTATACTAACAGGAGTCACTGAAGCTTTCTTT
TRBV5-1	TRBJ1-3	.	.	CASSLSVSGNTIYF	TGCGCCAGCAGCTTGTCAGTCTCTGGAAACACCATATATTTT
TRBV6-4	TRBJ1-5	.	.	CASFRPGVIYSNQPQHF	TGTGCCAGCTTTCGCCCGGGAGTTATTTATAGCAATCAGCCCCAGCATTTT
TRBV7-8	TRBJ2-5	once	.	CASSRSSQETQYF	TGTGCCAGCAGCCGTAGCTCACAAGAGACCCAGTACTTC
TRBV18	TRBJ1-1	.	TRBD1	CASSPVQGGGTEAFF	TGTGCCAGCTCACCGGTCCAGGGGGGAGGCACTGAAGCTTTCTTT